The entry below gives a single T cell receptor (beta chain) sequence along with its context. This entry is derived from a study of blood T cell repertoires in COVID-19. Study details: Some COVID-19 samples were acute and others convalescent; all came from the United States, Italy and Spain. Sources were T cells, B-cell-depleted T cells, or PBMCs; the material itself was cDNA or gDNA.

V lost 8 bases and J lost 6, with 14 bases in between. Germline V gene data show CDR1 as LNHDA and CDR2 as SQIVND (reference sequence). CDR3 length: 13 amino acids. Original processing notes: Amplification with reference gene primers provided the estimates of nucleated cell counts. Profiling relied on immunoSEQ multiplex PCR, and the TCRdb table lists in-frame clones only, not all of them. Clone size and V and J calls were adopted from that table, with D and trimming inferred from the DNA. The data contain some 33,000 clones, 65% to 90% of them singletons. This receptor was identified in a man in his sixties with active COVID-19. The sequenced sample was peripheral blood. The chain carries TRBV19 and TRBJ1-5; weak D call: TRBD1 (5 bases). The CDR3 sequence: CASGDSGGQPQHF. CDR3 bases: TGTGCCAGTGGTGACAGCGGGGGTCAGCCCCAGCATTTT.